Below are 25 T cell receptor beta chains sequenced from a single sample in a study of vaccination effects on CD4 cells after COVID-19. This table comes from immunoSEQ multiplex PCR, and its TCRdb copy is limited to in-frame clones, with some not included. The sample consists of about 79,000 clones, around 76% of them appearing once. Before any sequencing was done, the ViraFEST assay used viral peptide pools to expand antigen-specific CD4+ T cells. CD4+ T cell isolation took place after 10 days of culture. These TCRs are of unknown antigen specificity. The material was CD4+ T cells from PBMCs cultured with HCoV-229E spike peptides, obtained before COVID-19 vaccination. All receptors derive from a human donor who received a COVID-19 vaccine.

V usage is TRBV19 and J usage is TRBJ2-7, with D perhaps TRBD2 (6 bases). The V end was cut by 2 bases, the J end by 2 bases, with 19 bases between. From germline, CDR1 is LNHDA and CDR2 SQIVND (reference sequence). This CDR3 has 17 amino acids. CDR3 in DNA: TGTGCCAGTAGTATAAGGGGAGGTCAGGCGGGAACCTACGAGCAGTACGTC. This sequence encodes CASSIRGGQAGTYEQYV.

This chain uses TRBV10-3 with TRBJ1-6; 8 bases line up with TRBD1. The CDR3 runs 16 residues. Germline lookup yields CDR1 ENHRY and CDR2 SYGVKD. The V and J ends lost 4 bases and 0 bases, in that order; junction bases with no gene match: 2. The CDR3 bases are TGTGCCATCAGTGGGACAGGGAGCTCCTATAATTCACCCCTCCACTTT. Translated: CAISGTGSSYNSPLHF.

The gene calls are TRBV6-2 or TRBV6-3 and TRBJ2-1, with D unclear. The germline gives CDR1 MNHEY, CDR2 SVGEGT. Trimming took off 6 bases at V and 5 bases at J, with 14 bases between the two ends. The CDR3 runs to 14 residues. The CDR3 coding sequence is TGTGCCAGCAGCCCCTCGGAGTGGAACAATGAGCAGTTCTTC. Encoded protein: CASSPSEWNNEQFF.

The chain recombines TRBV6-2 or TRBV6-3 with TRBJ1-1, with TRBD1 matching over 9 bases. The CDR3 is 14 residues long. The trim removed 4 bases at V and 0 bases at J, leaving 0 bases unmatched. Looked up from germline, CDR1 is MNHEY and CDR2 is SVGEGT. The CDR3 loop reads CASSWDRVNTEAFF. In DNA form, the CDR3 reads TGTGCCAGCAGTTGGGACAGGGTGAACACTGAAGCTTTCTTT.

The chain uses TRBV27 and TRBJ2-1, with 7 bases lining up with TRBD1. The CDR3 contains 15 residues. Germline V gives CDR1 MNHEY, CDR2 SMNVEV (reference sequence). Trimming took 1 base from V and 0 from J; bases not matched to a gene: 0. DNA for the CDR3: TGTGCCAGCAGTTTATACAGGGGCTCCTACAATGAGCAGTTCTTC. Translating it yields CASSLYRGSYNEQFF.

The genes are TRBV13 and TRBJ2-5; D is possibly TRBD2 (5 bases). Germline loops: CDR1 PRHDT, CDR2 FYEKMQ (reference sequence). Trimming removed 4 bases at V and 7 bases at J, with 10 bases between. This CDR3 region has 12 residues. DNA for the CDR3: TGTGCCAGCAGCTCTGAGGGTGTGACCCAGTACTTC. Amino acids: CASSSEGVTQYF. Complete variable domain (other parts from reference TRBV13 and TRBJ2-5): AAGVIQSPRHLIKEKRETATLKCYPIPRHDTVYWYQQGPGQDPQFLISFYEKMQSDKGSIPDRFSAQQFSDYHSELNMSSLELGDSALYFCASSSEGVTQYFGPGTRLLVL.

This clone appeared a few times. The gene calls are TRBV10-3 and TRBJ1-2, with a tentative D call TRBD1 (6 bases). V dropped 3 bases and J dropped 3 bases, with 8 bases sitting between them. The CDR3 length is 13 residues. Germline assignment: CDR1 ENHRY and CDR2 SYGVKD. The CDR3 DNA is TGTGCCATCAGTGACGGGGGCGACTATGGCTACACCTTC. It yields the protein CAISDGGDYGYTF.

CDR3 in amino acids: CASSLMGVGEAFF. CDR3 sequence (DNA): TGCGCCAGCAGCTTGATGGGGGTGGGTGAAGCTTTCTTT. The chain is built from TRBV5-1 and TRBJ1-1, with TRBD1 as a possible D gene (5 bases). CDR3 length: 13 amino acids. Trimming took 1 base from V and 7 from J, leaving 11 bases between them. The V gene's germline CDR1 is SGHRS and CDR2 YFSETQ. Using reference TRBV5-1 and TRBJ1-1 for the parts outside the CDR3, the full variable domain is KAGVTQTPRYLIKTRGQQVTLSCSPISGHRSVSWYQQTPGQGLQFLFEYFSETQRNKGNFPGRFSGRQFSNSRSEMNVSTLELGDSALYLCASSLMGVGEAFFGQGTRLTVV.

The chain carries TRBV29-1 and TRBJ1-1; the D is unclear. Trimming shortened V by 7 bases and J by 2 bases, and 8 bases separated the two germline ends. Germline V gives CDR1 SQVTM, CDR2 ANQGSEA. This CDR3 comprises 11 residues. CDR3 sequence: CSAQENTEAFF. The CDR3 region has the DNA TGCAGCGCTCAGGAAAACACTGAAGCTTTCTTT.

There are a few counts of this clone. The rearrangement joins TRBV18 to TRBJ1-4; TRBD1 aligns across 7 bases. V was pared by 4 bases and J by 4 bases, with 3 bases of the junction left unmatched. The CDR3 loop spans 14 amino acids. Germline V gene sequence: CDR1 KGHSH, CDR2 LQKENI. In nucleotides, the CDR3 is TGTGCCAGCTCACTAGACAGGGATAATGAAAAACTGTTTTTT. Protein product: CASSLDRDNEKLFF.

The gene calls are TRBV4-1 and TRBJ2-2; D might be TRBD1 (5 bases). The germline V gene has CDR1 MGHRA and CDR2 YSYEKL. Trimming shortened V by 5 bases and J by 1 base, and 8 bases separated the two germline ends. This CDR3 is built from 14 residues. The CDR3 DNA follows: TGCGCCAGCAGCTTCACAGGGAACACCGGGGAGCTGTTTTTT. Its protein product is CASSFTGNTGELFF.

The rearrangement links TRBV18 to TRBJ1-4; D unresolved. Germline CDR1 KGHSH, CDR2 LQKENI. V was shortened by 5 bases and J by 8 bases, with 9 bases between the two germline ends. The CDR3 loop spans 12 amino acids. The CDR3 nucleotides read TGTGCCAGCTCATATGGGAGGGAAAAACTGTTTTTT. It translates to CASSYGREKLFF.

The V and J genes are TRBV5-5 and TRBJ2-1; D is uncertain. The V gene lost 0 bases and the J gene lost 12 bases, with 13 bases spanning the gap. The CDR3 length is 13 residues. Looked up from germline, CDR1 is SGHKS and CDR2 is YYEKEE (reference sequence). The CDR3 loop is CASSLGHDNGQFF. CDR3 coding DNA: TGTGCCAGCAGCTTGGGGCATGATAACGGGCAGTTCTTC.

This clone is a singleton in its sample. V and J are TRBV6-2 or TRBV6-3 and TRBJ2-5, with 12 bases that match TRBD1. The germline CDR1 and CDR2 sequences are MNHEY and SVGEGT. V trimming: 5 bases; J trimming: 5 bases; junction bases outside the gene matches: 6. This CDR3 contains 15 residues. In DNA form, the CDR3 reads TGTGCCAGCAGTGATGGGACAGGGGGCCGGGAGACCCAGTACTTC. The encoded protein is CASSDGTGGRETQYF.

This clone came up a few times. The V call is TRBV5-4, the J call TRBJ1-1; tentatively, D is TRBD1 (5 bases). Germline V lookup: CDR1 SGHNT, CDR2 YYREEE (reference sequence). V lost 4 bases to trimming and J lost 1 base, with 11 bases between them. The CDR3 runs 14 residues. CDR3 nucleotide sequence: TGTGCCAGCAGCCCCCCAGGGAGGAACACTGAAGCTTTCTTT. Residues: CASSPPGRNTEAFF.

The chain carries TRBV5-1 and TRBJ2-2; D might be TRBD1 (5 bases). Looked up from germline, CDR1 is SGHRS and CDR2 is YFSETQ. Deletions cut 2 bases from V and 1 base from J, with 9 bases between. The CDR3 spans 15 residues. The CDR3 reads CASSFGQLNTGELFF. CDR3 nucleotide sequence: TGCGCCAGCAGCTTCGGACAACTGAACACCGGGGAGCTGTTTTTT.

Concerning this clone itself: In the same sample, other DNA sequences code for this CDR3. The gene calls are TRBV11-2 and TRBJ2-2, with D possibly called TRBD1 or TRBD2 (5 bases each). Germline V gives CDR1 SGHAT, CDR2 FQNNGV. The V end lost 4 bases, the J end lost 6 bases, and 21 bases lay between the germline ends. The CDR3 totals 17 residues. CDR3 in amino acids: CASSSSGTLPRAGELFF. DNA of the CDR3: TGTGCCAGCAGCTCATCCGGGACCCTACCACGTGCCGGGGAGCTGTTTTTT. The entire variable domain, with the rest obtained from reference TRBV11-2 and TRBJ2-2, is as follows: EAGVAQSPRYKIIEKRQSVAFWCNPISGHATLYWYQQILGQGPKLLIQFQNNGVVDDSQLPKDRFSAERLKGVDSTLKIQPAKLEDSAVYLCASSSSGTLPRAGELFFGEGSRLTVL.

CDR3 sequence (DNA): TGTGCCAGCAGCCAAGATTCGCGAAACAATCAGCCCCAGCATTTT. Translating gives CASSQDSRNNQPQHF. The chain links TRBV3-1 (or the pseudogene TRBV3-2) to TRBJ1-5; D unclear. CDR1 and CDR2 from the germline V gene are LGHDT and YNNKEL (reference sequence). The CDR3 is 15 residues long. With 0 bases removed from V and 3 bases from J, the gap between germline ends came to 9 bases.

The chain has TRBV4-1 and TRBJ2-1; TRBD2 aligns across 9 bases. The CDR3 is 17 residues long. Germline CDR1 MGHRA, CDR2 YSYEKL. V shed 0 bases, J shed 6 bases, and the junction held 9 bases outside the gene matches. The CDR3 protein is CASSQDLSRTSANEQFF. CDR3 coding DNA: TGCGCCAGCAGCCAAGACCTTTCTCGGACTAGCGCCAATGAGCAGTTCTTC.

The V call is TRBV27, the J call TRBJ1-2; D is unresolved. The V end was cut by 5 bases, the J end by 3 bases, with 22 bases between. Germline assignment: CDR1 MNHEY and CDR2 SMNVEV (reference sequence). CDR3 length: 17 amino acids. Written as DNA, the CDR3 is TGTGCCAGCAGTGCCTCGGCTTCATCCCCCATTTACTATGGCTACACCTTC. This translates into CASSASASSPIYYGYTF.

The chain carries TRBV5-6 and TRBJ2-5; either TRBD1 or TRBD2 may fit D (6 bases each). Trimming removed 4 bases at V and 5 bases at J, with 12 bases between. In germline, CDR1 is SGHDT, CDR2 YYEEEE. The CDR3 length is 13 residues. CDR3 loop: CASSAGQQETQYF. The CDR3 DNA sequence: TGTGCCAGCAGCGCGGGACAACAGGAGACCCAGTACTTC.

This clone occurred once. The genes are TRBV5-8 and TRBJ2-1; D is possibly TRBD2 (6 bases). V lost 2 bases and J 7 bases, leaving 13 bases between the germline ends. The V gene's germline CDR1 is SGHTS and CDR2 YDEGEE. This CDR3 has 14 amino acids. CDR3 sequence: CASSLMGRRNEQFF. DNA of the CDR3: TGTGCCAGCAGCTTAATGGGGAGGAGGAATGAGCAGTTCTTC. Variable domain in full (rest from reference TRBV5-8 and TRBJ2-1): EAGVTQSPTHLIKTRGQQATLRCSPISGHTSVYWYQQALGLGLQFLLWYDEGEERNRGNFPPRFSGRQFPNYSSELNVNALELEDSALYLCASSLMGRRNEQFFGPGTRLTVL.

The chain links TRBV7-8 to TRBJ2-1, with TRBD2 matching 7 bases. The CDR3 is made up of 15 amino acids. The germline gives CDR1 SGHVS, CDR2 FQNEAQ. The V gene end was trimmed by 5 bases and the J gene end by 5 bases; junction bases not matched to a gene: 9. CDR3 sequence reads: CASSPYGRTNNEQFF. CDR3 DNA: TGTGCCAGCAGCCCCTACGGGAGGACTAACAATGAGCAGTTCTTC.

The genes are TRBV7-8 and TRBJ1-1; no reliable D call. This CDR3 comprises 14 residues. Germline assignment: CDR1 SGHVS and CDR2 FQNEAQ. Trimming shortened V by 4 bases and J by 1 base, and 10 bases separated the two germline ends. CDR3 protein: CASSSRAANTEAFF. In DNA form, the CDR3 reads TGTGCCAGCAGCTCCCGAGCTGCGAACACTGAAGCTTTCTTT.

This sequence joins TRBV28 and TRBJ1-6; D remains ambiguous. V was pared by 7 bases and J by 10 bases, with 11 bases between. The CDR3 consists of 12 residues. Germline CDR1 and CDR2: MDHEN and SYDVKM. Here the CDR3 reads CASTIAGSPLHF. As DNA, the CDR3 is TGTGCCAGCACCATTGCGGGGTCACCCCTCCACTTT.